Listed here are 20 T cell receptor beta chains from one sample, sequenced in a study of blood T cell repertoires in COVID-19. The protocol was immunoSEQ multiplex PCR, while the TCRdb copy is restricted to in-frame clones and leaves out a portion. This table has 300,000 to 450,000 clones, 80% to 90% appearing once. Specimen: PBMCs or T cells enriched from blood (not recorded which). The receptors were gathered from a man younger than 30 who had recovered from COVID-19.

This chain joins TRBV12-3 or TRBV12-4 and TRBJ2-7; 8 nucleotides match TRBD1. There are 13 residues in the CDR3. With 5 bases clipped from V and 5 bases from J, the junction kept 5 bases outside the gene matches. The CDR3 DNA reads as TGTGCCAGCAGTGGACAGGGTCTCCACGAGCAGTACTTC. Protein product: CASSGQGLHEQYF.

This clone was recorded a few times. V usage is TRBV27 and J usage is TRBJ2-7; 11 bases are a match to TRBD2. Per the germline V gene, CDR1 is MNHEY and CDR2 is SMNVEV (reference sequence). Trimming removed 8 bases from V and 1 base from J; junction bases left unmatched: 16. The CDR3 covers 18 residues. The CDR3 reads CASAGRLAGSHGSYEQYF. CDR3 nucleotides: TGTGCCAGCGCCGGTCGACTAGCGGGAAGTCACGGGTCCTACGAGCAGTACTTC.

This clone was seen once. The chain links TRBV2 to TRBJ1-1; 8 nucleotides agree with TRBD1. V lost 6 bases and J lost 11; bases outside the gene matches: 8. This CDR3 is 12 amino acids long. Germline-derived CDR1 and CDR2 are SNHLY and FYNNEI. CDR3 in amino acids: CASRGTGQWAFF. CDR3 sequence (DNA): TGTGCCAGCAGGGGGACAGGTCAATGGGCTTTCTTT.

The V and J genes are TRBV7-2 and TRBJ2-3; TRBD2 aligns across 12 bases. V trimming: 1 base; J trimming: 0 bases; junction bases outside the gene matches: 5. The CDR3 has 18 residues. Germline loops: CDR1 SGHTA, CDR2 FQGNSA. This chain's CDR3 is CASSLVLAGGFSTDTQYF. Written as DNA, the CDR3 is TGTGCCAGCAGCTTAGTGCTAGCGGGAGGGTTTAGCACAGATACGCAGTATTTT.

The rearrangement joins TRBV7-9 to TRBJ1-1, with TRBD1 identical over 7 bases. Looked up from germline, CDR1 is SEHNR and CDR2 is FQNEAQ (reference sequence). The CDR3 length is 12 residues. Germline trimming cut 5 bases from V and 11 bases from J; bases unmatched to any gene: 8. CDR3 sequence: CASSKPQGEAFF. The CDR3, as DNA: TGTGCCAGCAGCAAACCCCAGGGGGAGGCTTTCTTT. The variable domain in full, completed from reference TRBV7-9 and TRBJ1-1, reads DTGVSQNPRHKITKRGQNVTFRCDPISEHNRLYWYRQTLGQGPEFLTYFQNEAQLEKSRLLSDRFSAERPKGSFSTLEIQRTEQGDSAMYLCASSKPQGEAFFGQGTRLTVV.

This clone was recorded only once. The chain joins TRBV4-3 to TRBJ2-3; D may be TRBD2 (6 bases). V shed 5 bases and J shed 11 bases, with 17 bases lying between them. Germline CDR1 LGHNA, CDR2 YSLEER. This CDR3 is 13 amino acids long. The CDR3 DNA follows: TGCGCCAGCAGCTCACATAGCGGAGACAGGCAGTATTTT. Its translation: CASSSHSGDRQYF.

J is TRBJ2-1 and V is TRBV7-8, with 8 positions matching TRBD2. There are 15 residues in the CDR3. CDR1 is SGHVS, CDR2 FQNEAQ, per germline. The junction had 3 bases not matched to a gene; V was cut back by 3 bases and J by 2 bases. CDR3 coding DNA: TGTGCCAGCAGCTTTACTAGCGGAGCCTACAATGAGCAGTTCTTC. This codes for CASSFTSGAYNEQFF.

The rearrangement joins TRBV28 to TRBJ1-1; D is unclear. CDR1 MDHEN and CDR2 SYDVKM come from the germline V gene. Trimming shortened V by 3 bases and J by 1 base, and 6 bases separated the two germline ends. The CDR3 is 13 residues long. The CDR3 sequence is CASSLLRNTEAFF. CDR3 sequence (DNA): TGTGCCAGCAGTTTGCTGAGGAACACTGAAGCTTTCTTT.

The V call is TRBV13, the J call TRBJ2-7; D unclear. The CDR3 consists of 11 residues. V was clipped by 2 bases and J by 4 bases, with 3 bases between them. Germline assignment: CDR1 PRHDT and CDR2 FYEKMQ (reference sequence). For the CDR3, the DNA is TGTGCCAGCAGCTTAACTTACGAGCAGTACTTC. Translating it yields CASSLTYEQYF.

This clone was picked up one time. A read error may account for a junction end that differs from germline. This chain links TRBV6-5 with TRBJ1-4, with 8 bases lining up with TRBD1. The CDR3 has 15 residues. Germline V gene data show CDR1 as MNHEY and CDR2 as SVGAGI. CDR3 bases: TGTGCCAGCAGCTACTCCGGGACAGGAAATGAAAAACTGTTTTTT. It is translated as CASSYSGTGNEKLFF.

This chain's CDR3 is CASSRGPYEQYF. Here the CDR3 DNA reads TGTGCCAGCAGCAGGGGGCCCTACGAGCAGTACTTC. The chain recombines TRBV6-2 or TRBV6-3 with TRBJ2-7; 8 bases match TRBD1. CDR1 MNHEY and CDR2 SVGEGT come from the germline V gene. This CDR3 region has 12 residues. Trimming took 6 bases from V and 2 from J; bases not matched to a gene: 0.

This chain joins TRBV29-1 and TRBJ2-7, with 9 bases lining up with TRBD1. The V segment lost 0 bases and the J segment 4 bases; nucleotides outside the gene matches: 4. The CDR3 has 14 amino acids. Per the germline V gene, CDR1 is SQVTM and CDR2 is ANQGSEA. The CDR3 bases are TGCAGCGTTGAAGATTCTGGACAGGGGTACGAGCAGTACTTC. Amino acids: CSVEDSGQGYEQYF.

The chain carries TRBV28 and TRBJ2-1; 7 bases align to TRBD2. V dropped 5 bases and J dropped 2; count of bases not matched to a gene: 3. Germline assignment: CDR1 MDHEN and CDR2 SYDVKM. CDR3 length equals 14 residues. DNA for the CDR3: TGTGCCAGCAGTCGCGGGAGAACCTACAATGAGCAGTTCTTC. This sequence encodes CASSRGRTYNEQFF. Supplemented by reference TRBV28 and TRBJ2-1, the full variable domain reads DVKVTQSSRYLVKRTGEKVFLECVQDMDHENMFWYRQDPGLGLRLIYFSYDVKMKEKGDIPEGYSVSREKKERFSLILESASTNQTSMYLCASSRGRTYNEQFFGPGTRLTVL.

The J gene is TRBJ2-1, the V gene TRBV6-4, with 12 nucleotides matching TRBD2. Germline V gives CDR1 MRHNA, CDR2 SNTAGT. Unmatched junction bases numbered 2, after V lost 4 bases and J lost 7 bases. The CDR3 sequence is 14 residues long. The CDR3 DNA reads as TGTGCCAGCAGTGCCGGGACTAGCGGGAATGAGCAGTTCTTC. It translates to CASSAGTSGNEQFF.

This chain joins TRBV19 and TRBJ2-5, with 10 bases matching TRBD2. CDR1 LNHDA and CDR2 SQIVND come from the germline V gene (reference sequence). The CDR3 is 15 amino acids. Losses at the gene ends were 3 bases for V and 4 bases for J; bases not matched to a gene: 5. CDR3 loop: CASSIIAGGPETQYF. CDR3 DNA: TGTGCCAGTAGTATTATAGCGGGGGGCCCAGAGACCCAGTACTTC.

The rearrangement joins TRBV6-5 to TRBJ1-3, with no clear D. This CDR3 region has 15 residues. Trimming removed 6 bases from V and 0 bases from J, with 12 bases in between. Germline CDR1 is MNHEY and CDR2 is SVGAGI. The CDR3 spells CASRMDGSSGNTIYF. The CDR3 region has the DNA TGTGCCAGCAGAATGGACGGGAGCTCTGGAAACACCATATATTTT.

This chain uses TRBV5-8 with TRBJ2-2, with D possibly matching TRBD2 (5 bases). In germline, CDR1 is SGHTS, CDR2 YDEGEE. Trimming removed 7 bases at V and 2 bases at J, with 15 bases between. The CDR3 covers 15 residues. The CDR3 loop reads CASSKPGINTGELFF. The CDR3 nucleotides read TGTGCCAGCTCGAAGCCCGGGATCAACACCGGGGAGCTGTTTTTT. The full variable domain, rest sourced from reference TRBV5-8 and TRBJ2-2, is EAGVTQSPTHLIKTRGQQATLRCSPISGHTSVYWYQQALGLGLQFLLWYDEGEERNRGNFPPRFSGRQFPNYSSELNVNALELEDSALYLCASSKPGINTGELFFGEGSRLTVL.

This chain connects TRBV5-4 to TRBJ2-5, with 15 positions matching TRBD2. The CDR3 runs 15 residues. Germline V gene sequence: CDR1 SGHNT, CDR2 YYREEE (reference sequence). Unmatched junction bases numbered 2, after V lost 4 bases and J lost 4 bases. CDR3 sequence reads: CASSGGLAGGETQYF. Written as DNA, the CDR3 is TGTGCCAGCAGCGGGGGACTAGCGGGAGGAGAGACCCAGTACTTC.

The chain recombines TRBV11-2 with TRBJ2-2; 7 nucleotides line up with TRBD2. Looked up from germline, CDR1 is SGHAT and CDR2 is FQNNGV. V trimming: 8 bases; J trimming: 5 bases; junction bases outside the gene matches: 14. This CDR3 is built from 16 residues. CDR3 sequence: CASPSENSGSTGELFF. The DNA of the CDR3 is TGTGCCAGCCCCTCGGAGAATAGCGGGTCTACCGGGGAGCTGTTTTTT.

The rearrangement joins TRBV12-5 to TRBJ2-1, with 10 bases lining up with TRBD2. Germline loops: CDR1 LGHNT, CDR2 FRNRAP. The V and J ends lost 1 base and 5 bases, in that order; junction bases with no gene match: 2. The CDR3 has 15 residues. CDR3 sequence reads: CASGLGLAGNNEQFF. DNA for the CDR3: TGTGCTAGTGGTTTGGGACTAGCGGGTAACAATGAGCAGTTCTTC.